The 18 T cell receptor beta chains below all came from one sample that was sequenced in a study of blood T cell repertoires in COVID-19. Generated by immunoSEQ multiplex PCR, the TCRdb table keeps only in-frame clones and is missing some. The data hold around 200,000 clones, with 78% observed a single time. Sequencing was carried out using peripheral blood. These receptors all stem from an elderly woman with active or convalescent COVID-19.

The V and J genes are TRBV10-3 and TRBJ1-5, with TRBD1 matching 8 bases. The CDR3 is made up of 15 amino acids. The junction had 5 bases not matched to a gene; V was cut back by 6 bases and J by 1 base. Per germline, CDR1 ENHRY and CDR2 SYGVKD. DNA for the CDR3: TGTGCCATCAGCAGGACAGGGTTCAGCAATCAGCCCCAGCATTTT. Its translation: CAISRTGFSNQPQHF.

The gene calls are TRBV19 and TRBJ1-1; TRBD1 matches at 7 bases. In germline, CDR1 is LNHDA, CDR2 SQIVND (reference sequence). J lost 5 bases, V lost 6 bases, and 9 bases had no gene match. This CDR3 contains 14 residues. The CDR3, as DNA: TGTGCCAGTAGAGACAGGGTGGAAAGGACTGAAGCTTTCTTT. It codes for CASRDRVERTEAFF.

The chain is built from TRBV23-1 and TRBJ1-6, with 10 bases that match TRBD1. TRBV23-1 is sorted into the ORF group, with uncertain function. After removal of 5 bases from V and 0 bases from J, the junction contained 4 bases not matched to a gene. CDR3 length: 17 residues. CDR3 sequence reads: CASSLGDRGSYNSPLHF. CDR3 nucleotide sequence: TGCGCCAGCAGTTTAGGGGACAGGGGCTCCTATAATTCACCCCTCCACTTT.

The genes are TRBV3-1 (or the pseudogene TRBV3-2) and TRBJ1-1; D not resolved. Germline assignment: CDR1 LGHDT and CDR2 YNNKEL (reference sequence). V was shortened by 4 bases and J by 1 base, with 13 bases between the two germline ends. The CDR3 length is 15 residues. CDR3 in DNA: TGTGCCAGCAGCCCAGAGGTTGACTGGAACACTGAAGCTTTCTTT. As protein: CASSPEVDWNTEAFF.

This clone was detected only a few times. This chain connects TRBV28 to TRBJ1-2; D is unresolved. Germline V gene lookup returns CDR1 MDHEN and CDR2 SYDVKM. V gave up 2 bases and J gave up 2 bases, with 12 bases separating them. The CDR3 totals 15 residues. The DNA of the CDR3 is TGTGCCAGCAGTTTAGGGGTTAGAGGGAACTATGGCTACACCTTC. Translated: CASSLGVRGNYGYTF.

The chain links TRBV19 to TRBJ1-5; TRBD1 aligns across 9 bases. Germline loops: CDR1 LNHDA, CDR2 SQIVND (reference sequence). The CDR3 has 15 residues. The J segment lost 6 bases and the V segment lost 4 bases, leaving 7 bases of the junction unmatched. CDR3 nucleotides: TGTGCCAGTAGTACACCATTGACAGGGGGTCAGCCCCAGCATTTT. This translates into CASSTPLTGGQPQHF.

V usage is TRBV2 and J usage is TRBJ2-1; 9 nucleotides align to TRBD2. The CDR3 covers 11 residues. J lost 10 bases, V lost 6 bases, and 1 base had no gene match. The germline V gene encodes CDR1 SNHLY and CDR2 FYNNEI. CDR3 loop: CASSLAGEQFF. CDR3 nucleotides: TGTGCCAGCAGCCTAGCGGGGGAGCAGTTCTTC.

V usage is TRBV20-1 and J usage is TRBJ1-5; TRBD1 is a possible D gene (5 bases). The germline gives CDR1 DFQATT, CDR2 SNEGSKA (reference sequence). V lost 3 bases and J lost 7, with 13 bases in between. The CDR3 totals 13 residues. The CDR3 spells CSASGGEGQPQHF. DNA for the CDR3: TGCAGTGCTAGTGGAGGGGAGGGACAGCCCCAGCATTTT.

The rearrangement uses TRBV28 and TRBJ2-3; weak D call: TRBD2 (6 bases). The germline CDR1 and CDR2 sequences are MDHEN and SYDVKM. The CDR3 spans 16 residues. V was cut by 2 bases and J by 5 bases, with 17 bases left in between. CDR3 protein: CASSLGGGGAIDTQYF. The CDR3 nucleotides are TGTGCCAGCAGTTTAGGGGGTGGAGGGGCCATAGATACGCAGTATTTT.

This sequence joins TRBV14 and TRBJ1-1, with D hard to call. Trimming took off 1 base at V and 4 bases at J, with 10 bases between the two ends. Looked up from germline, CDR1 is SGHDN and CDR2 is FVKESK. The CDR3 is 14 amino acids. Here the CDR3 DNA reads TGTGCCAGCAGCCAAGCTCCGGGTAGCACTGAAGCTTTCTTT. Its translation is CASSQAPGSTEAFF.

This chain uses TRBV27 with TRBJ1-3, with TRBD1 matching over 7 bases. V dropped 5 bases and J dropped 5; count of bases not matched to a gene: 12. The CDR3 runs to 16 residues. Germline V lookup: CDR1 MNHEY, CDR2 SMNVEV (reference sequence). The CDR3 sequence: CASSPQGDVQRNTIYF. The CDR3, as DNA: TGTGCCAGCAGTCCTCAGGGGGACGTTCAGAGAAACACCATATATTTT.

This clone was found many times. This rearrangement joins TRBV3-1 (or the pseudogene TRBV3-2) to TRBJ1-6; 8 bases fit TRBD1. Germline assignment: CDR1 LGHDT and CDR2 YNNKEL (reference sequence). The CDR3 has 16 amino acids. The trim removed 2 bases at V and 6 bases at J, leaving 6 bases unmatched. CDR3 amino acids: CASSQLRTGINSPLHF. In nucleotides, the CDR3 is TGTGCCAGCAGCCAACTCCGGACAGGGATTAATTCACCCCTCCACTTT.

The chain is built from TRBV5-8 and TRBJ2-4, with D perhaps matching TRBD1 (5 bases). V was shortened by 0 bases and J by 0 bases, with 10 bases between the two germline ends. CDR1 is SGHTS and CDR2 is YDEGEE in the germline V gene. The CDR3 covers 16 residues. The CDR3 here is CASSLDRTLAKNIQYF. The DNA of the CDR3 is TGTGCCAGCAGCTTGGACAGGACCCTAGCCAAAAACATTCAGTACTTC.

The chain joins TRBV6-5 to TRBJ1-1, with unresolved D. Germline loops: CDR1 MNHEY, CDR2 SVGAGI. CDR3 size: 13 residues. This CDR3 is CAHSRRENVEAFF. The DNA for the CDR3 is TGTGCTCACAGTCGCAGAGAAAACGTTGAAGCTTTCTTT.

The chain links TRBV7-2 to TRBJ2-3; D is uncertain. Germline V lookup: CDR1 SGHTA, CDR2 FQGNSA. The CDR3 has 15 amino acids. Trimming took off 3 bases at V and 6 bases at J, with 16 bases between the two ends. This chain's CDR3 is CASSLSAGSWDTQYF. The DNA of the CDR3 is TGTGCCAGCAGCTTGTCGGCAGGATCATGGGATACGCAGTATTTT.

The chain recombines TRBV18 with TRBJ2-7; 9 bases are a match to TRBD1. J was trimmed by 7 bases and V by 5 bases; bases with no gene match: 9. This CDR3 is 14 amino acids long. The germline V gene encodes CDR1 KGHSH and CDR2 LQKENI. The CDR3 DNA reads TGTGCCAGCTCATACCAAGGGACAGGGATAGAGCAGTACTTC. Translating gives CASSYQGTGIEQYF.

The CDR3 region is CASSVDSSLSGNTIYF. DNA for the CDR3: TGTGCCAGTAGTGTGGACAGCTCGTTATCCGGAAACACCATATATTTT. This chain connects TRBV19 to TRBJ1-3, with D possibly matching TRBD1 (6 bases). The germline V and J ends were trimmed by 5 bases and 4 bases, with 18 bases remaining between them. The CDR3 loop spans 16 amino acids. Germline V gives CDR1 LNHDA, CDR2 SQIVND (reference sequence).

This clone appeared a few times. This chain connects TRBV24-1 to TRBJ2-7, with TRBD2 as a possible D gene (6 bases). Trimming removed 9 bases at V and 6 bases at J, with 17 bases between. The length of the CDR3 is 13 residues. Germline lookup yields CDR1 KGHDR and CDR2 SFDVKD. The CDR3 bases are TGTGCCACCGCCCCTTTGGAGGGAACCGAGCAGTACTTC. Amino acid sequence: CATAPLEGTEQYF.